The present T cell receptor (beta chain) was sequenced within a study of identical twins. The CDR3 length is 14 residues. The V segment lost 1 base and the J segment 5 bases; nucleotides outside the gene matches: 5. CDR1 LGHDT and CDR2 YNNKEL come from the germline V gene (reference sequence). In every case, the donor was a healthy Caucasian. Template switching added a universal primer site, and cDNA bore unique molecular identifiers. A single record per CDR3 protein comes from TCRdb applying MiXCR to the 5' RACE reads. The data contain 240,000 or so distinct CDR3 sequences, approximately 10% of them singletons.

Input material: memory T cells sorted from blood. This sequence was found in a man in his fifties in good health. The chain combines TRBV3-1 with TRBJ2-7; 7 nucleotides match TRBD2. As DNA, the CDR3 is TGTGCCAGCAGCCAAGGCGGGAGCACCGACGAGCAGTACTTC. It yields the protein CASSQGGSTDEQYF.